The 14 T cell receptor beta chains below all came from one sample that was sequenced in a study of shared clonotypes between healthy human individuals. Assay: immunoSEQ multiplex PCR; the TCRdb copy retains only in-frame clones and omits some. The sample has roughly 700,000 clones, 74% seen once. Sample: memory CD4+ T cells sorted from blood. Subset described: CD45RA-negative fraction. These receptors were collected from a woman aged 25 to 45 in good health.

The CDR3 DNA reads as TGCGCCAGCAGCAAGGACAGTCCCTCGTATACGCAGTATTTT. The encoded protein is CASSKDSPSYTQYF. The rearrangement links TRBV5-1 to TRBJ2-3; TRBD1 might be the D (6 bases). Deletions cut 4 bases from V and 7 bases from J, with 16 bases between. Germline V CDR1 and CDR2: SGHRS, YFSETQ. This CDR3 is built from 14 residues.

J is TRBJ2-7 and V is TRBV10-3, with D perhaps matching TRBD1 (6 bases). This CDR3 comprises 15 residues. V lost 0 bases and J lost 6, with 15 bases in between. Germline V gene lookup returns CDR1 ENHRY and CDR2 SYGVKD. CDR3 DNA sequence: TGTGCCATCAGTGAGTCGATGGGGGCGCTTGTCGAGCAGTACTTC. Its translation is CAISESMGALVEQYF.

The chain joins TRBV5-1 to TRBJ2-3; maybe TRBD1 (6 bases). V was cut by 4 bases and J by 0 bases, with 12 bases left in between. The CDR3 has 15 residues. Germline V gene data show CDR1 as SGHRS and CDR2 as YFSETQ. This CDR3 is CASSGGQSSTDTQYF. The CDR3 DNA follows: TGCGCCAGCAGCGGTGGACAGTCTAGCACAGATACGCAGTATTTT.

This chain links TRBV5-1 with TRBJ2-7, with D unresolved. V gave up 2 bases and J gave up 1 base, with 13 bases separating them. This CDR3 has 15 amino acids. Germline assignment: CDR1 SGHRS and CDR2 YFSETQ. DNA for the CDR3: TGCGCCAGCAGCTTTGGAGCGCCTAGTTCCTACGAGCAGTACTTC. Amino acid sequence: CASSFGAPSSYEQYF. The whole variable domain, filled in from reference TRBV5-1 and TRBJ2-7, reads KAGVTQTPRYLIKTRGQQVTLSCSPISGHRSVSWYQQTPGQGLQFLFEYFSETQRNKGNFPGRFSGRQFSNSRSEMNVSTLELGDSALYLCASSFGAPSSYEQYFGPGTRLTVT.

The chain recombines TRBV28 with TRBJ2-7, with 12 nucleotides matching TRBD2. CDR3 length equals 17 residues. The ends lost 4 bases at V and 2 bases at J; junction bases unmatched: 9. Germline CDR1 MDHEN, CDR2 SYDVKM. Written as DNA, the CDR3 is TGTGCCAGCAGTTCGACTAGCGGGAGAGGGGGGGCCTACGAGCAGTACTTC. Encoded protein: CASSSTSGRGGAYEQYF. Variable domain in full (rest from reference TRBV28 and TRBJ2-7): DVKVTQSSRYLVKRTGEKVFLECVQDMDHENMFWYRQDPGLGLRLIYFSYDVKMKEKGDIPEGYSVSREKKERFSLILESASTNQTSMYLCASSSTSGRGGAYEQYFGPGTRLTVT.

The V gene is TRBV7-9, the J gene TRBJ2-7, with D tentatively TRBD1 (5 bases). The CDR3 totals 14 residues. Germline V gene sequence: CDR1 SEHNR, CDR2 FQNEAQ (reference sequence). Trimming shortened V by 5 bases and J by 2 bases, and 13 bases separated the two germline ends. CDR3 region: CASSPGNTAYEQYF. The CDR3 DNA sequence: TGTGCCAGCAGCCCAGGGAATACGGCCTACGAGCAGTACTTC.

This chain uses TRBV5-1 with TRBJ2-1; 8 bases are shared with TRBD1. Per the germline V gene, CDR1 is SGHRS and CDR2 is YFSETQ. The CDR3 is 12 residues long. With 3 bases clipped from V and 8 bases from J, the junction kept 1 base outside the gene matches. The CDR3 nucleotides are TGCGCCAGCAGCTCGACAGGGGATGAGCAGTTCTTC. Translating gives CASSSTGDEQFF.

The chain couples TRBV2 to TRBJ1-4; D not resolved. CDR3 length equals 14 residues. CDR1 and CDR2 from the germline V gene are SNHLY and FYNNEI. The V gene lost 6 bases and the J gene lost 0 bases, with 8 bases spanning the gap. The CDR3 DNA reads as TGTGCCAGCAGAAGGGAGTCAACTAATGAAAAACTGTTTTTT. It encodes CASRRESTNEKLFF.

The chain recombines TRBV15 with TRBJ1-1; 8 nucleotides agree with TRBD1. This CDR3 region has 16 residues. CDR1 and CDR2 (germline): LNHNV, YYDKDF (reference sequence). V shed 0 bases and J 3 bases; nucleotides not matched to a gene: 6. This chain's CDR3 is CATSRDPGGQYTEAFF. CDR3 nucleotide sequence: TGTGCCACCAGCAGAGACCCAGGGGGCCAGTACACTGAAGCTTTCTTT. The full variable domain, in which reference TRBV15 and TRBJ1-1 provide the parts outside the CDR3, is DAMVIQNPRYQVTQFGKPVTLSCSQTLNHNVMYWYQQKSSQAPKLLFHYYDKDFNNEADTPDNFQSRRPNTSFCFLDIRSPGLGDTAMYLCATSRDPGGQYTEAFFGQGTRLTVV.

V usage is TRBV7-6 and J usage is TRBJ2-7; possible D gene TRBD1, 6 bases. This CDR3 has 13 amino acids. V was pared by 5 bases and J by 4 bases, with 12 bases between. The germline V gene has CDR1 SGHVS and CDR2 FNYEAQ. The CDR3 nucleotides read TGTGCCAGCAGCCCTAAACAGGGTTACGAGCAGTACTTC. This sequence encodes CASSPKQGYEQYF.

The chain is built from TRBV28 and TRBJ2-3, with D unclear. The CDR3 loop spans 13 amino acids. The V and J ends lost 2 bases and 2 bases respectively, with 5 bases between them. CDR1 MDHEN and CDR2 SYDVKM come from the germline V gene. The CDR3 DNA reads TGTGCCAGCAGTTTAATTAACACAGATACGCAGTATTTT. Translation gives CASSLINTDTQYF.

The chain joins TRBV11-2 to TRBJ2-2; TRBD2 agrees at 10 bases. Germline V gene lookup returns CDR1 SGHAT and CDR2 FQNNGV. There are 15 residues in the CDR3. The J segment lost 2 bases and the V segment lost 6 bases, leaving 3 bases of the junction unmatched. The CDR3 here is CASRILAGNTGELFF. The CDR3 DNA reads as TGTGCCAGCAGAATACTAGCGGGAAACACCGGGGAGCTGTTTTTT.

This sequence joins TRBV28 and TRBJ2-7; D is possibly TRBD2 (6 bases). The germline V gene encodes CDR1 MDHEN and CDR2 SYDVKM. The CDR3 extends over 13 amino acids. V was trimmed by 4 bases and J by 11 bases, leaving 18 bases between them. The CDR3 reads CASSSGVGLIEYF. For the CDR3, the DNA is TGTGCCAGCAGTTCGGGGGTGGGTTTGATCGAGTACTTC.

This chain links TRBV5-1 with TRBJ1-1, with D perhaps matching TRBD1 (6 bases). The germline CDR1 and CDR2 sequences are SGHRS and YFSETQ. Between the trimmed V and J ends, which lost 2 bases and 11 bases, there was a span of 16 bases. The CDR3 length is 13 residues. The chain's CDR3 is CASSFGGLGWAFF. CDR3 DNA sequence: TGCGCCAGCAGCTTCGGGGGGCTTGGCTGGGCTTTCTTT. The full variable domain, rest sourced from reference TRBV5-1 and TRBJ1-1, is KAGVTQTPRYLIKTRGQQVTLSCSPISGHRSVSWYQQTPGQGLQFLFEYFSETQRNKGNFPGRFSGRQFSNSRSEMNVSTLELGDSALYLCASSFGGLGWAFFGQGTRLTVV.